This T cell receptor (beta chain) was sequenced during a study of shared clonotypes between healthy human individuals. Remarks on this clone: Its antigen remains unknown. An end of the junction does not agree with germline; a read error may underlie this.

Assay runs were performed at deep level. Profiling relied on immunoSEQ multiplex PCR, and the TCRdb table lists in-frame clones only, not all of them. The sample lists roughly 590,000 clones; around 95% were seen once. Study-wide findings and caveats: Non-shared clonotypes were found to have lower generation probabilities than the clonotypes that were shared by all four of the sorted-subset donors. Researchers sampled only blood; tissue repertoires likely differ.

CD8 cells regarded as naive lacked CD45RO, were positively chosen for CCR7, and omitted terminally differentiated effector memory CD45RA+ cells. Those who donated were healthy HIV-negative adults, with no recent acute infections or vaccinations reported. The CDR3 covers 11 residues. Sequencing was performed on naive CD8+ T cells sorted from blood. The receptor's source is a woman between 25 and 40 years old in good health. This rearrangement joins TRBV5-3 to TRBJ2-7; D is uncertain. TRBV5-3 carries the ORF label, with uncertain function. The CDR3 bases are TGTGCCAGCAGCGTCGGCTACGAGCAGCACTTC. Translated: CASSVGYEQHF.